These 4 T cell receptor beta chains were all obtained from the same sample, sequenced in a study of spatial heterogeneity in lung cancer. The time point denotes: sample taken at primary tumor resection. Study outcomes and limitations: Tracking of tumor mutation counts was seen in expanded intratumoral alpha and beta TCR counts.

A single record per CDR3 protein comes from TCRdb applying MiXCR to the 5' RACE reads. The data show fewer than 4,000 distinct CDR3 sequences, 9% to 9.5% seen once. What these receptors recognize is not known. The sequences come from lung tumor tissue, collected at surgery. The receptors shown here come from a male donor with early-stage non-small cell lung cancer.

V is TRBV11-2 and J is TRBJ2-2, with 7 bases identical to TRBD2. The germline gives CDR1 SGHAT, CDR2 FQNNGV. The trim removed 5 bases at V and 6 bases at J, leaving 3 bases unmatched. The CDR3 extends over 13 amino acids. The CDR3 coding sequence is TGTGCCAGCAGCCAAACTAGCGCCGGGGAGCTGTTTTTT. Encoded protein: CASSQTSAGELFF.

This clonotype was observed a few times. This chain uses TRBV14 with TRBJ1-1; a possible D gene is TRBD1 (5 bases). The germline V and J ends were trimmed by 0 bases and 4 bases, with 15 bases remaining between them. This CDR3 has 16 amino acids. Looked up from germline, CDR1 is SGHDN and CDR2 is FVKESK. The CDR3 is CASSQDREYRSTEAFF. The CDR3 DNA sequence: TGTGCCAGCAGCCAAGACAGGGAGTACAGGTCCACTGAAGCTTTCTTT.

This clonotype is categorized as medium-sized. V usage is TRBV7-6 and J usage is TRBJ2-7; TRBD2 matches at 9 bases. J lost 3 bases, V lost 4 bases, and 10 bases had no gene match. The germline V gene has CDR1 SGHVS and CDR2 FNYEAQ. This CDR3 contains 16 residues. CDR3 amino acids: CASSSSGTSSDYEQYF. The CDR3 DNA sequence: TGTGCCAGCAGCTCCTCCGGGACTAGCAGCGACTACGAGCAGTACTTC.

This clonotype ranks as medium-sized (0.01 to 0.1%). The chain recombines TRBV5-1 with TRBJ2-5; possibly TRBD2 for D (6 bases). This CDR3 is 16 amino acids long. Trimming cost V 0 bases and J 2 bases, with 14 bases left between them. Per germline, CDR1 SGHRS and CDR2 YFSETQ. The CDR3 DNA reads TGCGCCAGCAGCTTGGGTAGCGGATTTAATCAAGAGACCCAGTACTTC. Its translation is CASSLGSGFNQETQYF.